The 2 T cell receptor beta chains below all came from one sample that was sequenced in a study of beta chain features in type 1 diabetes (dated by TCRdb to the late 2010s). The library was obtained by the immunoSEQ multiplex PCR assay. The entire amount of isolated RNA was reverse transcribed using the High Capacity cDNA Reverse Transcription Kit, so the sequenced TCRB transcripts were expressed ones. TCRdb holds this immuneACCESS table with in-frame rearrangements only. Some clones are missing; in checked studies, unresolved V genes explain under half, and the rest has no known cause. This sample is represented by roughly 300,000 clones; about 13% of them were singletons. About 0.016% of the sample is in the top ten clones. Antigen specificity for these receptors is unknown. Summary of the overall study and its limitations: A moderate but significant shortening of TCRB CDR3 length was observed in type 1 diabetes patients in all four CD4+ subsets.

Sequencing input: naive CD4+ T cells from blood. The cell subset or site tag for this specimen amounts to: true naive CD4+ T cells. The receptors here all came from a man aged 30 to 39 with type 1 diabetes.

The genes are TRBV5-1 and TRBJ2-2, with D possibly TRBD2 on 6 matching bases. Germline V gene data show CDR1 as SGHRS and CDR2 as YFSETQ. V lost 3 bases, J lost 4 bases, and 7 bases lay in between. This CDR3 comprises 13 residues. CDR3: CASSWDFTGELFF. The CDR3 DNA reads as TGCGCCAGCAGCTGGGACTTCACCGGGGAGCTGTTTTTT.

The V call is TRBV2, the J call TRBJ1-1; D ambiguous. Trimming pared 6 bases from V and 1 base from J, leaving 15 bases between. The CDR3 covers 15 residues. Germline CDR1 is SNHLY and CDR2 is FYNNEI. As DNA, the CDR3 is TGTGCCAGCAGGCGTCCTTATAGCGGGAACACTGAAGCTTTCTTT. It specifies CASRRPYSGNTEAFF. Using reference TRBV2 and TRBJ1-1 for the parts outside the CDR3, the full variable domain is EPEVTQTPSHQVTQMGQEVILRCVPISNHLYFYWYRQILGQKVEFLVSFYNNEISEKSEIFDDQFSVERPDGSNFTLKIRSTKLEDSAMYFCASRRPYSGNTEAFFGQGTRLTVV.